Sequencing of this T cell receptor (beta chain) was carried out in a study of T cell repertoires in cytomegalovirus infection. Study background: Recently described HLA-C-restricted plus well-studied HLA-B-restricted CMV epitopes were used. TCR beta signatures that were public indicated CMV infection and matching HLA type. Study conclusions and caveats: Clonotype analysis showed dominance of the ex vivo response by HLA-C-restricted CMV-specific TCR beta clonotypes.

V lost 4 bases and J lost 4; bases outside the gene matches: 6. Germline lookup yields CDR1 PRHDT and CDR2 FYEKMQ (reference sequence). The CDR3 runs to 16 residues. TCRdb reanalysed the reads using MiXCR and keeps one entry per CDR3 protein. The table shows about a million distinct CDR3 sequences, with about 33% occurring only once. Remarks on this clonotype: Its antigen is unidentified.

Sequenced here: cultured CD8+ T cells from PBMCs, sampled from culture after CMV antigen stimulation. The genes are TRBV13 and TRBJ2-5, with 13 bases fitting TRBD2. The receptor's source is a human donor in good health (CMV status not recorded). Some clones in this sample may be carry-over from other donors' samples. This chain's CDR3 is CASSSRLAGGGETQYF. CDR3 nucleotide sequence: TGTGCCAGCAGCTCCCGACTAGCGGGGGGCGGAGAGACCCAGTACTTC.